This paragraph covers one T cell receptor (beta chain) sequence. The antigen is not known. The V gene's germline CDR1 is SQVTM and CDR2 ANQGSEA. V was shortened by 2 bases and J by 6 bases, with 18 bases between the two germline ends. This CDR3 region has 15 residues. CD8 cells regarded as naive lacked CD45RO, were positively chosen for CCR7, and omitted terminally differentiated effector memory CD45RA+ cells. The donor cohort consisted entirely of Caucasian adults residing in Nashville, Tennessee. The data derive from a study of shared clonotypes between healthy human individuals. Across the study: Donor ages ranged 18 to 49 years: two women, a few men.

Overall study findings and caveats: Estimated clonotype richness was generally higher in naive than memory subsets.

Several immunoSEQ 96-well plates shared each subset's DNA, each plate a replicate. Data came from immunoSEQ multiplex PCR; TCRdb stores just in-frame clones and leaves some out. The sample yields around 2,000,000 clones, 93% seen once. The receptor's source is a man aged 18 to 30 in good health. Some clones in this sample may be carry-over from other donors' samples. Sequencing was performed on naive CD8+ T cells from PBMCs. The chain couples TRBV29-1 to TRBJ2-3, with a tentative D call TRBD2 (7 bases). The CDR3 coding sequence is TGCAGCGTTGAACGGGCGGGGGCCGCAGTGGATACGCAGTATTTT. As protein: CSVERAGAAVDTQYF.